This entry lists 21 T cell receptor beta chains sequenced from one sample in a study of OX40 agonist ivuxolimab in advanced cancers. Assay: immunoSEQ multiplex PCR; the TCRdb copy retains only in-frame clones and omits some. The top ten hold 6% to 7.5% of the sample, which has tens of thousands of clones, 90% seen once. The sequences come from CD4+ or CD8+ T cells sorted from blood, collected in a trial of the OX40 agonist ivuxolimab. The source of these receptors is an adult with an advanced solid tumor such as melanoma, head and neck, liver or kidney cancer.

V gene TRBV6-1 combines with J gene TRBJ2-7; D gene ambiguous. CDR3 length equals 11 residues. Germline V gene sequence: CDR1 MNHNS, CDR2 SASEGT. Trimming left V 5 bases short and J 3 bases short, with 5 bases between. The CDR3 sequence: CASSSIYEQYF. The CDR3 DNA is TGTGCCAGCAGTTCAATCTACGAGCAGTACTTC.

CDR3 coding DNA: TGCGCCAGCAGCCAAGAAATCGAAAAGGGAATCGATACGCAGTATTTT. This translates into CASSQEIEKGIDTQYF. The chain combines TRBV4-1 with TRBJ2-3; unclear D gene. V lost 0 bases and J 6 bases, leaving 16 bases between the germline ends. From germline, CDR1 is MGHRA and CDR2 YSYEKL. The CDR3 contains 16 residues.

The rearrangement uses TRBV5-5 and TRBJ2-7, with 9 bases fitting TRBD1. Germline CDR1 reads SGHKS; CDR2 reads YYEKEE (reference sequence). V lost 0 bases and J lost 4; bases outside the gene matches: 8. The CDR3 covers 16 residues. Here the CDR3 DNA reads TGTGCCAGCAGCTTGGTTGGGGGACAGGGACAATACGAGCAGTACTTC. It specifies CASSLVGGQGQYEQYF.

This clone was seen a few times. V gene TRBV7-6 combines with J gene TRBJ2-7; D gene uncertain. The CDR3 length is 11 residues. Germline CDR1 and CDR2: SGHVS and FNYEAQ. Trimming removed 5 bases from V and 6 bases from J, with 8 bases in between. CDR3 in DNA: TGTGCCAGCAGCGTCTATGGCGAGCAGTACTTC. It yields the protein CASSVYGEQYF.

For the CDR3, the DNA is TGTGCCAGCAGCGAGAATGTGGCGGGACCCGCCTACGAGCAGTACTTC. This gives the protein CASSENVAGPAYEQYF. The chain links TRBV9 to TRBJ2-5; D perhaps matches TRBD2 (6 bases). The closer fit of TRBJ2-7 to the DNA end suggests the J call may be wrong. Germline V CDR1 and CDR2: SGDLS, YYNGEE. The CDR3 is 16 amino acids.

The chain links TRBV2 to TRBJ2-2, with 10 bases aligning to TRBD2. V shed 4 bases, J shed 2 bases, and the junction held 1 base outside the gene matches. CDR1 and CDR2 (germline): SNHLY, FYNNEI. CDR3 length equals 15 residues. The CDR3 DNA is TGTGCCAGCAGTGGGACTAGCGGAAACACCGGGGAGCTGTTTTTT. This gives the protein CASSGTSGNTGELFF.

This sequence joins TRBV25-1 and TRBJ1-2; 9 bases line up with TRBD1. The J segment lost 4 bases and the V segment lost 4 bases, leaving 7 bases of the junction unmatched. The germline V gene has CDR1 MGHDK and CDR2 SYGVNS. The CDR3 spans 15 residues. The CDR3 region has the DNA TGTGCCAGCAGTGCCTGGACAGGGGTAATCTATGGCTACACCTTC. It is translated as CASSAWTGVIYGYTF.

The chain employs TRBV6-1 and TRBJ2-1; maybe TRBD1 (5 bases). V lost 2 bases, J lost 8 bases, and 7 bases lay in between. The germline gives CDR1 MNHNS, CDR2 SASEGT. This CDR3 has 12 amino acids. Written as DNA, the CDR3 is TGTGCCAGCAGTGAACTAGGGGATGAGCAGTTCTTC. Translation gives CASSELGDEQFF.

Of note for this clone: Other DNA sequences in the sample encode the same CDR3. The V and J genes are TRBV9 and TRBJ2-5, with TRBD2 matching 7 bases. V lost 3 bases, J lost 2 bases, and 4 bases stayed unmatched. This CDR3 is built from 14 residues. CDR1 and CDR2 from the germline V gene are SGDLS and YYNGEE. Written as DNA, the CDR3 is TGTGCCAGCAGCGGATCTAGCGGACAAGAGACCCAGTACTTC. This codes for CASSGSSGQETQYF.

V and J are TRBV7-3 and TRBJ2-5; D is possibly TRBD1 (5 bases). The V end was cut by 8 bases, the J end by 5 bases, with 21 bases between. Germline CDR1 reads SGHTA; CDR2 reads FQGTGA. The CDR3 has 15 residues. The chain's CDR3 is CASARFQGSRETQYF. Written as DNA, the CDR3 is TGTGCCAGCGCAAGATTCCAGGGAAGTCGGGAGACCCAGTACTTC.

The V call is TRBV4-1, the J call TRBJ2-2, with TRBD2 identical over 8 bases. V dropped 3 bases and J dropped 6; count of bases not matched to a gene: 15. Germline V lookup: CDR1 MGHRA, CDR2 YSYEKL. CDR3 length equals 18 residues. CDR3 DNA sequence: TGCGCCAGCAGCCACGGAAGGGGGTTCGGGAGGGTTGCCGGGGAGCTGTTTTTT. This translates into CASSHGRGFGRVAGELFF.

The chain employs TRBV13 and TRBJ1-2; the D is unclear. Trimming cost V 8 bases and J 6 bases, with 10 bases left between them. Germline V CDR1 and CDR2: PRHDT, FYEKMQ (reference sequence). The CDR3 is made up of 11 amino acids. The DNA of the CDR3 is TGTGCCAGCCCCAGTAGAAATGGCTACACCTTC. This translates into CASPSRNGYTF. Full variable domain (rest looked up from reference TRBV13 and TRBJ1-2): AAGVIQSPRHLIKEKRETATLKCYPIPRHDTVYWYQQGPGQDPQFLISFYEKMQSDKGSIPDRFSAQQFSDYHSELNMSSLELGDSALYFCASPSRNGYTFGSGTRLTVV.

The chain has TRBV7-9 and TRBJ2-1; 12 nucleotides align to TRBD2. Trimming took 1 base from V and 2 from J; bases not matched to a gene: 0. The CDR3 covers 16 residues. The V gene's germline CDR1 is SEHNR and CDR2 FQNEAQ (reference sequence). CDR3 amino acids: CASSLGLAGAYNEQFF. CDR3 sequence (DNA): TGTGCCAGCAGCTTAGGACTAGCGGGAGCCTACAATGAGCAGTTCTTC.

V gene TRBV28 combines with J gene TRBJ1-5, with 7 bases identical to TRBD1. Unmatched junction bases numbered 13, after V lost 7 bases and J lost 4 bases. In germline, CDR1 is MDHEN, CDR2 SYDVKM. CDR3 length: 16 amino acids. The DNA for the CDR3 is TGTGCCAGCAATATACCTGACAGGGCGGGAAATCAGCCCCAGCATTTT. Translating gives CASNIPDRAGNQPQHF. The whole variable domain, filled in from reference TRBV28 and TRBJ1-5, reads DVKVTQSSRYLVKRTGEKVFLECVQDMDHENMFWYRQDPGLGLRLIYFSYDVKMKEKGDIPEGYSVSREKKERFSLILESASTNQTSMYLCASNIPDRAGNQPQHFGDGTRLSIL.

The chain joins TRBV7-9 to TRBJ2-5; D perhaps matches TRBD2 (7 bases). CDR1 is SEHNR, CDR2 FQNEAQ, per germline (reference sequence). The V end lost 5 bases, the J end lost 9 bases, and 19 bases lay between the germline ends. This CDR3 has 14 residues. In nucleotides, the CDR3 is TGTGCCAGCAGCCCCCCCGGACTAGGGGGGGCCCAGTACTTC. This translates into CASSPPGLGGAQYF. Full variable domain (remainder filled in from reference TRBV7-9 and TRBJ2-5): DTGVSQNPRHKITKRGQNVTFRCDPISEHNRLYWYRQTLGQGPEFLTYFQNEAQLEKSRLLSDRFSAERPKGSFSTLEIQRTEQGDSAMYLCASSPPGLGGAQYFGPGTRLLVL.

J is TRBJ1-2 and V is TRBV30; D ambiguous. From germline, CDR1 is GTSNPN and CDR2 SVGIG (reference sequence). The CDR3 is 13 amino acids. V lost 4 bases, J lost 4 bases, and 13 bases lay in between. DNA for the CDR3: TGTGCCTGGAAGTCAGAGCGGCGCTATGGCTACACCTTC. Translation gives CAWKSERRYGYTF.

V and J are TRBV28 and TRBJ1-2; D is ambiguous. The V gene lost 2 bases and the J gene lost 3 bases, with 10 bases spanning the gap. The CDR3 is 14 residues long. The V gene's germline CDR1 is MDHEN and CDR2 SYDVKM. This CDR3 reads CASSLGLSYYGYTF. As DNA, the CDR3 is TGTGCCAGCAGTTTAGGACTGTCGTACTATGGCTACACCTTC.

The V call is TRBV9, the J call TRBJ2-1; 9 bases are a match to TRBD1. Trimming took 3 bases from V and 7 from J; bases not matched to a gene: 11. Germline values: CDR1 SGDLS, CDR2 YYNGEE. This CDR3 contains 16 residues. The CDR3 sequence is CASSAQDRGFYNEQFF. CDR3 in DNA: TGTGCCAGCAGCGCCCAGGACAGGGGCTTTTATAATGAGCAGTTCTTC.

This rearrangement joins TRBV6-5 to TRBJ1-1; possible D gene TRBD1, 6 bases. The germline V gene has CDR1 MNHEY and CDR2 SVGAGI. Trimming took 2 bases from V and 1 from J, leaving 14 bases between them. The CDR3 contains 16 residues. The CDR3 sequence: CASSYAGGRRNTEAFF. CDR3 bases: TGTGCCAGCAGTTACGCTGGGGGGCGCAGGAACACTGAAGCTTTCTTT.

This chain uses TRBV7-3 with TRBJ2-5; a possible D gene is TRBD1 (6 bases). With 3 bases removed from V and 1 base from J, the gap between germline ends came to 12 bases. This CDR3 has 15 residues. Germline CDR1 SGHTA, CDR2 FQGTGA. The CDR3 nucleotides are TGTGCCAGCAGCTTCCTTACAGGGCCCCAAGAGACCCAGTACTTC. Its protein product is CASSFLTGPQETQYF.

J is TRBJ2-2 and V is TRBV6-5; 7 nucleotides line up with TRBD1. After removal of 5 bases from V and 1 base from J, the junction contained 4 bases not matched to a gene. CDR3 size: 15 residues. CDR1 and CDR2 (germline): MNHEY, SVGAGI. CDR3 loop: CASSNRDRNTGELFF. CDR3 nucleotides: TGTGCCAGCAGTAACCGGGACAGGAACACCGGGGAGCTGTTTTTT.